A selection of T cell receptor beta chains follows, all from one sample in a study of T cell responses to AZD1222 COVID-19 vaccine. Libraries were prepared by immunoSEQ multiplex PCR; TCRdb keeps only in-frame clonotypes and omits some of them. The data show about 120,000 clones, with 90% to 95% seen just once and around 5% held by the top ten. The sample was peripheral blood, taken 28 days after the second AZD1222 dose. The source is an adult who received the AZD1222 COVID-19 vaccine. CDR3s include the opening cysteine and the closing phenylalanine or tryptophan. The order of the fields is clone size, D gene, V gene, J gene, CDR3 protein, CDR3 DNA. A D gene is named only where the DNA matches it firmly. Clone size is stated in some rows and not others, as once, few, many or a class when expanded.

>.|.|TRBV2|TRBJ2-7
CASRADGGSEQYF
TGTGCCAGCAGGGCCGACGGGGGATCCGAGCAGTACTTC
>once|.|TRBV5-4|TRBJ1-1
CASSADVVTEAFF
TGTGCCAGCAGCGCCGACGTGGTCACTGAAGCTTTCTTT
>once|.|TRBV6-5|TRBJ2-6
CASRPRGIGANVLTF
TGTGCCAGCAGACCTCGGGGGATTGGGGCCAACGTCCTGACTTTC
>.|.|TRBV7-2|TRBJ2-2
CASSLGGTWNTGELFF
TGTGCCAGCAGCTTAGGAGGGACTTGGAACACCGGGGAGCTGTTTTTT
>.|TRBD1|TRBV4-3|TRBJ1-1
CASSQVAPWQGARNTEAFF
TGCGCCAGCAGCCAAGTCGCCCCTTGGCAGGGGGCGCGGAACACTGAAGCTTTCTTT
>.|TRBD1|TRBV18|TRBJ1-6
CASSPVDRGDNSPLHF
TGTGCCAGCTCACCGGTGGACAGGGGGGATAATTCACCCCTCCACTTT
>.|TRBD2|TRBV5-5|TRBJ2-1
CASSPRGLAGVDQFF
TGTGCCAGCAGCCCAAGGGGACTAGCGGGAGTAGATCAGTTCTTC
>once|.|TRBV28|TRBJ1-5
CASSLEGTHQPQHF
TGTGCCAGCAGTTTAGAGGGGACCCATCAGCCCCAGCATTTT
>.|TRBD2|TRBV5-4|TRBJ2-5
CASSGRLAGGGTQYF
TGTGCCAGCAGCGGAAGACTAGCGGGAGGCGGGACCCAGTACTTC
>once|.|TRBV7-9|TRBJ2-7
CASSPRTNPYEQYF
TGTGCCAGCAGCCCAAGAACTAACCCCTACGAGCAGTACTTC
>.|.|TRBV18|TRBJ1-1
CASSPTQQNTEAFF
TGTGCCAGCTCACCCACACAGCAGAACACTGAAGCTTTCTTT
>.|TRBD2|TRBV7-7|TRBJ2-7
CASRSSGTSVTYEQYF
TGTGCCAGCAGATCGTCCGGGACTAGCGTGACCTACGAGCAGTACTTC
>.|.|TRBV5-1|TRBJ1-4
CASSLTSSNEKLFF
TGCGCCAGCAGCTTGACAAGTTCTAATGAAAAACTGTTTTTT
>.|.|TRBV7-2|TRBJ1-1
CASSLITPGYIGTEAFF
TGTGCCAGCAGCTTAATCACCCCGGGCTACATCGGTACTGAAGCTTTCTTT
>.|.|TRBV6-2/TRBV6-3|TRBJ2-5
CASSQQGHQETQYF
TGTGCCAGCAGTCAACAGGGACACCAAGAGACCCAGTACTTC
>.|.|TRBV6-6|TRBJ1-6
CASSFLAPGASSSYNSPLHF
TGTGCCAGCAGCTTTTTAGCGCCAGGGGCCTCGAGCTCCTATAATTCACCCCTCCACTTT
>.|.|TRBV19|TRBJ1-2
CASTLAGLGGYTF
TGTGCCAGTACCTTAGCAGGTCTAGGTGGCTACACCTTC
>.|.|TRBV29-1|TRBJ2-7
CSVESSSYEQYF
TGCAGCGTTGAGAGCAGTTCCTACGAGCAGTACTTC